This T cell receptor (beta chain) was observed in a study of cytomegalovirus exposure and HLA in healthy donors. Method: immunoSEQ multiplex PCR; TCRdb's copy keeps in-frame clones and lacks some. The sample shows about 83,000 clones, approximately 96% of them seen only once. The sample holds one count of this clone. The CDR3 covers 18 residues. V was pared by 2 bases and J by 6 bases, with 23 bases between. Germline-derived CDR1 and CDR2 are SEHNR and FQNEAQ (reference sequence). Specimen: PBMCs. This TCR came from a woman aged 18-29 years in good health and CMV-seronegative. This sequence joins TRBV7-9 and TRBJ1-5; tentative D call: TRBD1 (5 bases). DNA of the CDR3: TGTGCCAGCAGCTTAACCCTTCGTGGCACAGGAAGAGCTCAGCCCCAGCATTTT. Its translation is CASSLTLRGTGRAQPQHF.